These 3 T cell receptor beta chains came from one sample sequenced in a study of T-cell memory formation after mild COVID-19. TCRdb passed the 5' RACE reads through MiXCR, listing each CDR3 protein once. This sample has some 150,000 distinct CDR3 sequences; approximately 6% occur once, and the top ten carry more than 2%. The sequenced material came from PBMCs or a T cell subset sorted from them (not recorded which). The receptor source for this set is an adult woman who had mild COVID-19 (a few samples of this study predate the infection). Cell type and time point are not known.

V usage is TRBV12-3 or TRBV12-4 and J usage is TRBJ2-2, with D perhaps matching TRBD1 or TRBD2 (5 bases each). The CDR3 is 14 amino acids. Trimming cost V 5 bases and J 4 bases, with 11 bases left between them. CDR3 DNA sequence: TGTGCCAGCAGTCACCGGGACGGCACCGGGGAGCTGTTTTTT. It translates to CASSHRDGTGELFF.

This clonotype was detected ten times or more. The chain uses TRBV7-2 and TRBJ1-5; 9 nucleotides align to TRBD1. This CDR3 spans 15 amino acids. Unmatched junction bases numbered 6, after V lost 5 bases and J lost 4 bases. CDR1 SGHTA and CDR2 FQGNSA come from the germline V gene. DNA of the CDR3: TGTGCCAGCAGCCCTGGGACAGGGCGAAATCAGCCCCAGCATTTT. It translates to CASSPGTGRNQPQHF.

In this sample, this clonotype turned up a few times. CDR3 nucleotide sequence: TGTGCCAGCAGCTGGGGGACTAGCGGGAGTGGGGAGACCCAGTACTTC. This translates into CASSWGTSGSGETQYF. This chain links TRBV7-8 with TRBJ2-5; 14 bases match TRBD2. This CDR3 comprises 16 residues. V gave up 4 bases and J gave up 5 bases; unmatched junction bases: 6. Germline CDR1 and CDR2: SGHVS and FQNEAQ.